One and the same sample provided the 29 T cell receptor beta chains below, sequenced in a study of blood T cells in healthy people across ages (dated by TCRdb to about 2015). Libraries came from 5' RACE. The sample was run on an Illumina HiSeq 2500. A second about 7 to 12 cycle PCR used a sample-barcoded 5' primer and a J-beta primer mix. In TCRdb, the public reads were trimmed at Q25 with fastp and aligned with MiXCR, with productive beta chains retained. Rows merge per CDR3 protein into single entries with the most common DNA and genes. The sample yields more than 900,000 distinct CDR3 sequences; 29% were counted once. The top ten hold approximately 10% of the sample. These data were also reused for a study on T cells of mothers and their children.

Source material: blood. The origin of the receptors is a woman in her 40s in good health.

Concerning this clonotype: The junction departs from the called germline gene at one end, perhaps through a read error. The J gene is TRBJ2-7, the V gene TRBV5-4; no clear D. This CDR3 region has 16 residues. From germline, CDR1 is SGHNT and CDR2 YYREEE (reference sequence). The CDR3 sequence is CASNLGSRTVDYEQYF. The CDR3 DNA reads as TGTGCCAGCAACTTGGGTTCTCGGACGGTTGACTACGAGCAGTACTTC.

This clonotype was counted once. The chain couples TRBV19 to TRBJ1-1; no clear D. The CDR3 is 14 residues long. The V gene's germline CDR1 is LNHDA and CDR2 SQIVND (reference sequence). Trimming took off 8 bases at V and 1 base at J, with 14 bases between the two ends. This CDR3 reads CASGAHPGNTEAFF. The CDR3 DNA reads as TGTGCCAGTGGTGCACATCCAGGGAACACTGAAGCTTTCTTT.

This clonotype was seen many times. This chain connects TRBV5-1 to TRBJ2-7, with D possibly TRBD1 on 6 matching bases. The CDR3 totals 16 residues. V was shortened by 4 bases and J by 1 base, with 18 bases between the two germline ends. The germline gives CDR1 SGHRS, CDR2 YFSETQ. CDR3 region: CASSLRDTEVSYEQYF. CDR3 nucleotides: TGCGCCAGCAGCCTTCGGGACACTGAAGTTTCCTACGAGCAGTACTTC.

This clonotype was recorded a few times. The rearrangement links TRBV15 to TRBJ2-5; 7 bases line up with TRBD1. The CDR3 runs to 16 residues. Trimming removed 4 bases from V and 2 bases from J; junction bases left unmatched: 10. Germline V lookup: CDR1 LNHNV, CDR2 YYDKDF (reference sequence). The CDR3 protein is CATSIRDSALQETQYF. CDR3 DNA: TGTGCCACCAGCATACGGGACAGTGCGCTTCAAGAGACCCAGTACTTC.

With respect to this clonotype: A much larger clone lies one base from this, so it may be a read error. The V gene is TRBV9, the J gene TRBJ1-1; D is unresolved. This CDR3 has 14 residues. Germline CDR1 reads SGDLS; CDR2 reads YYNGEE. The CDR3 loop is CASGVGVGWTEAFF. CDR3 bases: TGTGCCAGCGGCGTAGGTGTAGGGTGGACTGAAGCTTTCTTT.

This clonotype was seen a handful of times. This rearrangement joins TRBV18 to TRBJ1-2; 8 bases are shared with TRBD1. Per germline, CDR1 KGHSH and CDR2 LQKENI. V lost 6 bases and J lost 0; bases outside the gene matches: 9. This CDR3 spans 16 amino acids. Here the CDR3 reads CASSKGQDQTNYGYTF. The CDR3 DNA reads TGTGCCAGCTCTAAGGGACAGGACCAGACTAACTATGGCTACACCTTC.

This clonotype was detected only once. The chain uses TRBV4-3 and TRBJ1-5; 10 positions agree with TRBD1. This CDR3 region has 15 residues. J gave up 6 bases and V 4 bases, and 6 bases lay outside the gene matches. Germline CDR1 LGHNA, CDR2 YSLEER. The CDR3, as DNA: TGCGCCAGCAGCCGGGCGACAGGGGGCCGTCAGCCCCAGCATTTT. Protein sequence: CASSRATGGRQPQHF.

As concerns this clonotype: A much larger clone is a single base away; this may be a read error. The V call is TRBV10-3, the J call TRBJ1-2, with 8 bases aligning to TRBD1. CDR1 and CDR2 from the germline V gene are ENHRY and SYGVKD. This CDR3 has 15 residues. Written as DNA, the CDR3 is TGTTCCATCAGTAGGCAGGGGGCAGCTAACTATGGCTACACCTTC. It yields the protein CSISRQGAANYGYTF.

This clonotype was counted many times. V usage is TRBV28 and J usage is TRBJ2-7; 7 nucleotides line up with TRBD1. Germline assignment: CDR1 MDHEN and CDR2 SYDVKM. J was trimmed by 0 bases and V by 6 bases; bases with no gene match: 8. This CDR3 contains 15 residues. CDR3 nucleotide sequence: TGTGCCAGCAGAAATTCCGGGACAGCCTCCTACGAGCAGTACTTC. Amino acid sequence: CASRNSGTASYEQYF.

The chain recombines TRBV29-1 with TRBJ2-7, with 7 bases identical to TRBD1. The length of the CDR3 is 14 residues. Germline V lookup: CDR1 SQVTM, CDR2 ANQGSEA. J was trimmed by 0 bases and V by 6 bases; bases with no gene match: 8. In nucleotides, the CDR3 is TGCAGCGTCTGGACAGGTCTGAGCTCCTACGAGCAGTACTTC. This sequence encodes CSVWTGLSSYEQYF.

This chain links TRBV7-2 with TRBJ2-1; 10 nucleotides align to TRBD1. Germline trimming cut 7 bases from V and 12 bases from J; bases unmatched to any gene: 9. Germline V gene data show CDR1 as SGHTA and CDR2 as FQGNSA. The CDR3 sequence is 13 residues long. This chain's CDR3 is CASKSGQGWAQFF. For the CDR3, the DNA is TGTGCCAGCAAGTCGGGACAGGGGTGGGCGCAGTTCTTC. The entire variable domain, with the rest obtained from reference TRBV7-2 and TRBJ2-1, is as follows: GAGVSQSPSNKVTEKGKDVELRCDPISGHTALYWYRQSLGQGLEFLIYFQGNSAPDKSGLPSDRFSAERTGGSVSTLTIQRTQQEDSAVYLCASKSGQGWAQFFGPGTRLTVL.

The V and J genes are TRBV5-1 and TRBJ2-6; D is possibly TRBD1 (6 bases). Trimming left V 4 bases short and J 2 bases short, with 16 bases between. Germline V gives CDR1 SGHRS, CDR2 YFSETQ. There are 17 residues in the CDR3. In DNA form, the CDR3 reads TGCGCCAGCAGCCCTACCTCTACAGGGCCTGGGGCCAACGTCCTGACTTTC. It specifies CASSPTSTGPGANVLTF. The variable domain in full, completed from reference TRBV5-1 and TRBJ2-6, reads KAGVTQTPRYLIKTRGQQVTLSCSPISGHRSVSWYQQTPGQGLQFLFEYFSETQRNKGNFPGRFSGRQFSNSRSEMNVSTLELGDSALYLCASSPTSTGPGANVLTFGAGSRLTVL.

In its sample, this clonotype was seen many times. The rearrangement joins TRBV7-8 to TRBJ1-5, with D tentatively TRBD1 (5 bases). Trimming shortened V by 5 bases and J by 1 base, and 15 bases separated the two germline ends. In germline, CDR1 is SGHVS, CDR2 FQNEAQ. The CDR3 is made up of 16 amino acids. CDR3 residues: CASSGRVQASNQPQHF. The CDR3 DNA is TGTGCCAGCAGCGGTCGGGTACAGGCGAGCAATCAGCCCCAGCATTTT.

There are a few counts of this clonotype. The chain has TRBV11-2 and TRBJ2-5; D is undetermined. Trimming stripped 5 bases from V and 5 bases from J, with 9 bases between. CDR3 length equals 12 residues. CDR1 is SGHAT and CDR2 is FQNNGV in the germline V gene. CDR3 sequence: CASSPDMETQYF. The CDR3, as DNA: TGTGCCAGCAGCCCCGACATGGAGACCCAGTACTTC.

J is TRBJ2-2 and V is TRBV12-3 or TRBV12-4; no definite D call. V was clipped by 1 base and J by 0 bases, with 9 bases between them. The CDR3 sequence is 16 residues long. The CDR3 region has the DNA TGTGCCAGCAGTTTAGTGAATCGACCGAACACCGGGGAGCTGTTTTTT. This encodes CASSLVNRPNTGELFF.

The sample holds a few counts of this clonotype. This rearrangement joins TRBV20-1 to TRBJ1-1, with a weak D call TRBD1 (6 bases). The CDR3 is made up of 14 amino acids. V gave up 0 bases and J gave up 7 bases, with 15 bases separating them. From germline, CDR1 is DFQATT and CDR2 SNEGSKA (reference sequence). The CDR3 DNA reads TGCAGTGCTAGAGACCTCGCAGGGGCGAATGAAGCTTTCTTT. Translation gives CSARDLAGANEAFF.

The gene calls are TRBV12-3 or TRBV12-4 and TRBJ1-2, with a tentative D call TRBD1 (5 bases). There are 13 residues in the CDR3. V dropped 1 base and J dropped 5 bases, with 8 bases sitting between them. DNA of the CDR3: TGTGCCAGCAGTTTAGAGTGGGGGTATGGCTACACCTTC. Translation: CASSLEWGYGYTF.

Only a few counts were recorded for this clonotype. V is TRBV7-2 and J is TRBJ1-5, with D uncertain. Germline CDR1 is SGHTA and CDR2 is FQGNSA. There are 14 residues in the CDR3. Trimming pared 2 bases from V and 3 bases from J, leaving 8 bases between. CDR3 nucleotide sequence: TGTGCCAGCAGCTTAATCGCTTTCAATCAGCCCCAGCATTTT. This sequence encodes CASSLIAFNQPQHF.

The chain recombines TRBV6-6 with TRBJ1-4, with 8 bases lining up with TRBD1. The V and J ends lost 0 bases and 8 bases, in that order; junction bases with no gene match: 11. Germline CDR1 and CDR2: MNHNY and SVGAGI (reference sequence). The CDR3 is 17 residues long. The CDR3 DNA reads as TGTGCCAGCAGTTACTCGGTACTCGACAGGGGAGGGGAAAAACTGTTTTTT. This encodes CASSYSVLDRGGEKLFF.

This clonotype was counted once. V gene TRBV4-2 combines with J gene TRBJ1-2; 9 bases line up with TRBD1. Germline V CDR1 and CDR2: LGHNA, YNFKEQ. This CDR3 has 15 amino acids. V was clipped by 0 bases and J by 7 bases; unmatched bases: 6. The CDR3, as DNA: TGTGCCAGCAGCCAAGATGCCGGGACAGGGTTTGGCTACACCTTC. This translates into CASSQDAGTGFGYTF.

On this clonotype itself: One junction end does not reproduce the germline sequence, and a read error may be involved. J is TRBJ1-6 and V is TRBV7-3; 8 bases are a match to TRBD1. Germline-derived CDR1 and CDR2 are SGHTA and FQGTGA. CDR3 length equals 12 residues. The CDR3 DNA sequence: TGTGGGACAGGGATAGGGGATTCACCCCGCCACTTT. It specifies CGTGIGDSPRHF. Together with reference TRBV7-3 and TRBJ1-6, the CDR3 gives the full variable domain: GAGVSQTPSNKVTEKGKYVELRCDPISGHTALYWYRQSLGQGPEFLIYFQGTGAADDSGLPNDRFFAVRPEGSVSTLKIQRTERGDSAVYLCGTGIGDSPRHFGNGTRLTVT.

The V gene is TRBV5-1, the J gene TRBJ1-1, with D possibly matching TRBD1 (5 bases). The germline gives CDR1 SGHRS, CDR2 YFSETQ. The CDR3 extends over 12 amino acids. V was clipped by 1 base and J by 8 bases, with 9 bases between them. The chain's CDR3 is CASSLSGIEAFF. As DNA, the CDR3 is TGCGCCAGCAGCTTGTCAGGGATAGAAGCTTTCTTT.

As concerns this clonotype: A much larger clone differs by one base, so this may be a read error. The V call is TRBV7-2, the J call TRBJ2-4; no firm D call. The CDR3 is 12 residues long. Germline assignment: CDR1 SGHTA and CDR2 FQGNSA. The CDR3 DNA is TGTGCCCGCAGCTATTCGGGAAACATTCAGTACTTC. Amino acids: CARSYSGNIQYF. The whole variable domain, remainder taken from reference TRBV7-2 and TRBJ2-4, is GAGVSQSPSNKVTEKGKDVELRCDPISGHTALYWYRQSLGQGLEFLIYFQGNSAPDKSGLPSDRFSAERTGGSVSTLTIQRTQQEDSAVYLCARSYSGNIQYFGAGTRLSVL.

This clonotype occurred a few times. The chain is built from TRBV4-3 and TRBJ1-2; D gene uncertain. CDR3 length: 15 amino acids. Germline lookup yields CDR1 LGHNA and CDR2 YSLEER. The V and J ends lost 0 bases and 8 bases respectively, with 16 bases between them. The CDR3 reads CASSQDLAGVDGYTF. CDR3 DNA sequence: TGCGCCAGCAGCCAAGATCTGGCAGGCGTGGACGGCTACACCTTC.

The J gene is TRBJ2-5, the V gene TRBV28; 11 positions match TRBD1. The CDR3 contains 15 residues. Trimming at V came to 5 bases and at J to 11 bases, leaving 13 bases not matched to a gene. The germline V gene has CDR1 MDHEN and CDR2 SYDVKM. The CDR3 is CASSNPGQGVDEQYF. For the CDR3, the DNA is TGTGCCAGCAGTAACCCGGGACAGGGGGTCGATGAGCAGTACTTC.

The CDR3 DNA sequence: TGTGCCAGCAGCCCACTCCTAAGGGACAGGGGGCAGTACTTC. The encoded protein is CASSPLLRDRGQYF. The V gene is TRBV7-2, the J gene TRBJ2-4; 11 bases agree with TRBD1. Germline values: CDR1 SGHTA, CDR2 FQGNSA. There are 14 residues in the CDR3. V lost 5 bases and J lost 13; bases outside the gene matches: 10. The variable domain in full, completed from reference TRBV7-2 and TRBJ2-4, reads GAGVSQSPSNKVTEKGKDVELRCDPISGHTALYWYRQSLGQGLEFLIYFQGNSAPDKSGLPSDRFSAERTGGSVSTLTIQRTQQEDSAVYLCASSPLLRDRGQYFGAGTRLSVL.

This clonotype was picked up a small number of times. The chain joins TRBV20-1 to TRBJ2-3; tentative D call: TRBD2 (6 bases). The CDR3 loop spans 13 amino acids. V lost 6 bases to trimming and J lost 4 bases, with 14 bases between them. Per the germline V gene, CDR1 is DFQATT and CDR2 is SNEGSKA (reference sequence). CDR3 in amino acids: CSAPGLPADTQYF. Here the CDR3 DNA reads TGCAGTGCCCCGGGACTCCCCGCAGATACGCAGTATTTT.

The chain combines TRBV5-1 with TRBJ2-3; TRBD1 matches 7 bases. Germline assignment: CDR1 SGHRS and CDR2 YFSETQ. The CDR3 consists of 15 residues. Trimming removed 4 bases from V and 3 bases from J; junction bases left unmatched: 8. CDR3 residues: CASSAPTGSTDTQYF. The CDR3 DNA reads TGCGCCAGCAGCGCCCCGACAGGGTCAACAGATACGCAGTATTTT. Variable domain in full (rest from reference TRBV5-1 and TRBJ2-3): KAGVTQTPRYLIKTRGQQVTLSCSPISGHRSVSWYQQTPGQGLQFLFEYFSETQRNKGNFPGRFSGRQFSNSRSEMNVSTLELGDSALYLCASSAPTGSTDTQYFGPGTRLTVL.

Worth noting for this clonotype: Relative to the germline gene, one junction end is altered; a read error may explain this. J is TRBJ1-1 and V is TRBV5-6, with D possibly matching TRBD1 (5 bases). Germline CDR1 SGHDT, CDR2 YYEEEE. The CDR3 spans 16 residues. CDR3 in amino acids: CASSLSLREGNTGAFF. DNA for the CDR3: TGTGCCAGCAGCTTATCCCTTCGGGAGGGGAACACTGGAGCTTTCTTT. The whole variable domain, filled in from reference TRBV5-6 and TRBJ1-1, reads DAGVTQSPTHLIKTRGQQVTLRCSPKSGHDTVSWYQQALGQGPQFIFQYYEEEERQRGNFPDRFSGHQFPNYSSELNVNALLLGDSALYLCASSLSLREGNTGAFFGQGTRLTVV.